A selection of T cell receptor beta chains follows, all from one sample in a study of shared clonotypes between healthy human individuals. Sequenced by immunoSEQ multiplex PCR; TCRdb stores in-frame clones only, minus some. The sample shows some 1,400,000 clones, more than 95% of them seen only once. The source material was naive CD4+ T cells sorted from blood. These receptors were collected from a young man in good health. Both conserved end residues are part of each CDR3.

V gene: TRBV7-2
J gene: TRBJ2-1
CDR3 protein: CASSWKGDYSNEQFF

V gene: TRBV4-3
J gene: TRBJ1-4
CDR3 protein: CASRRSNEKLFF

V gene: TRBV10-1
J gene: TRBJ2-7
CDR3 protein: CASSESYPPGQRIRDRYYEQYF

V gene: TRBV7-3
J gene: TRBJ2-1
CDR3 protein: CASSLYRDNEQFF

V gene: TRBV4-1
J gene: TRBJ2-4
CDR3 protein: CASTSGLAGVPKNIQYF

V gene: TRBV30
J gene: TRBJ2-5
CDR3 protein: CAWSVGRVQTQYF

V gene: TRBV11-2
J gene: TRBJ1-4
CDR3 protein: CASSLRVPITNEKLFF

V gene: TRBV7-9
J gene: TRBJ1-5
CDR3 protein: CASSRGPTGVGVGNQPQHF

V gene: TRBV30
J gene: TRBJ2-7
CDR3 protein: CAWSTPRIRYEQYF

V gene: TRBV9
J gene: TRBJ2-7
CDR3 protein: CASSAGGSGKREQYF

V gene: TRBV5-1
J gene: TRBJ2-4
CDR3 protein: CASSLAGLAGGRAKNIQYF

V gene: TRBV15
J gene: TRBJ2-1
CDR3 protein: CATSRRLNEQFF

V gene: TRBV5-5
J gene: TRBJ2-5
CDR3 protein: CASSGVGGETQYF

V gene: TRBV15
J gene: TRBJ1-2
CDR3 protein: CATSRANYGYTF

V gene: TRBV5-1
J gene: TRBJ2-1
CDR3 protein: CASSPGLVINEQFF

V gene: TRBV5-1
J gene: TRBJ2-1
CDR3 protein: CASSFYSGRVDEQFF

V gene: TRBV5-1
J gene: TRBJ2-3
CDR3 protein: CASSLLPGLAALNTDTQYF

V gene: TRBV19
J gene: TRBJ2-3
CDR3 protein: CASSTNSGYTDTQYF

V gene: TRBV15
J gene: TRBJ2-2
CDR3 protein: CATSRDGLIDAGELFF

V gene: TRBV10-3
J gene: TRBJ1-4
CDR3 protein: CAISVSGTGDEKLFF

V gene: TRBV28
J gene: TRBJ2-7
CDR3 protein: CASSLTGGRFGEQYF

V gene: TRBV9
J gene: TRBJ2-1
CDR3 protein: CASSVALGSYNEQFF

V gene: TRBV7-2
J gene: TRBJ2-3
CDR3 protein: CASSLAGLAGDTQYF

V gene: TRBV5-4
J gene: TRBJ2-7
CDR3 protein: CASGPTGPYEQYF

V gene: TRBV29-1
J gene: TRBJ1-3
CDR3 protein: CSVGESSGNTIYF

V gene: TRBV11-2
J gene: TRBJ1-3
CDR3 protein: CASSSITGNTIYF

V gene: TRBV5-4
J gene: TRBJ2-1
CDR3 protein: CASSLGADSYNEQFF

V gene: TRBV5-1
J gene: TRBJ1-1
CDR3 protein: CASSLEAAIMNTEAFF

V gene: TRBV2
J gene: TRBJ2-1
CDR3 protein: CASRSGYSYNEQFF

V gene: TRBV19
J gene: TRBJ1-1
CDR3 protein: CASSIMKWSEAFF

V gene: TRBV28
J gene: TRBJ2-2
CDR3 protein: CASSLLGQGYTGELFF

V gene: TRBV2
J gene: TRBJ1-2
CDR3 protein: CASSEAAKYANRDYGYTF

V gene: TRBV15
J gene: TRBJ2-1
CDR3 protein: CATSRDLWVAGGPHNEQFF

V gene: TRBV7-9
J gene: TRBJ2-5
CDR3 protein: CASSLWTEQETQYF

V gene: TRBV18
J gene: TRBJ1-1
CDR3 protein: CASSPGDGNTEAFF

V gene: TRBV19
J gene: TRBJ2-7
CDR3 protein: CASSRLLAANYEQYF

V gene: TRBV9
J gene: TRBJ2-3
CDR3 protein: CASSVSWVGTDTQYF

V gene: TRBV19
J gene: TRBJ1-5
CDR3 protein: CASSALNSHSNQPQHF

V gene: TRBV9
J gene: TRBJ1-3
CDR3 protein: CASSVFTGGRNTIYF

V gene: TRBV19
J gene: TRBJ2-7
CDR3 protein: CASRDSYYEQYF

V gene: TRBV6-5
J gene: TRBJ1-5
CDR3 protein: CASSPGGNQPQHF

V gene: TRBV2
J gene: TRBJ2-2
CDR3 protein: CASSDVPANTGELFF

V gene: TRBV14
J gene: TRBJ1-1
CDR3 protein: CASSHRGTGWENTEAFF

V gene: TRBV9
J gene: TRBJ1-2
CDR3 protein: CASSVVVGGGYGYTF

V gene: TRBV5-6
J gene: TRBJ2-6
CDR3 protein: CASSLPRGFSGANVLTF

V gene: TRBV19
J gene: TRBJ2-1
CDR3 protein: CARPASPPRDEQFF

V gene: TRBV6-5
J gene: TRBJ2-1
CDR3 protein: CATLPVGRFYNEQFF

V gene: TRBV9
J gene: TRBJ1-1
CDR3 protein: CASRAQTEFNTEAFF

V gene: TRBV9
J gene: TRBJ2-1
CDR3 protein: CASSDQPYFYNEQFF

V gene: TRBV9
J gene: TRBJ2-7
CDR3 protein: CASNPRGVNYEQYF

V gene: TRBV9
J gene: TRBJ2-3
CDR3 protein: CASSPRTSELDTQYF

V gene: TRBV27
J gene: TRBJ2-1
CDR3 protein: CASRAGGSSYNEQFF

V gene: TRBV30
J gene: TRBJ2-5
CDR3 protein: CAWSMLAGVNLETQYF

V gene: TRBV2
J gene: TRBJ2-3
CDR3 protein: CASRMGLAGTDTQYF

V gene: TRBV5-8
J gene: TRBJ1-4
CDR3 protein: CASSYQGVTNEKLFF

V gene: TRBV5-1
J gene: TRBJ2-1
CDR3 protein: CASSLVTSGSSYNEQFF

V gene: TRBV7-2
J gene: TRBJ2-5
CDR3 protein: CASSLRGIGTQYF

V gene: TRBV5-1
J gene: TRBJ2-7
CDR3 protein: CASSLFHEQYF

V gene: TRBV28
J gene: TRBJ2-7
CDR3 protein: CASRPQVPGQYEQYF

V gene: TRBV18
J gene: TRBJ2-7
CDR3 protein: CASSSGTSLEQYF